Presented here are 18 T cell receptor beta chains from one specimen sequenced in a study of CD8+CD57+ T cells in acquired aplastic anemia (dated by TCRdb to 2016 to 2019). Sequencing relied on an Illumina HiSeq 2000. Genomic DNA served as template for TCR beta VDJ combination and CDR3 sequence profiling. TCRdb trimmed public reads at Q25 via fastp, called clones via MiXCR and kept in-frame beta chains. Each record represents a unique CDR3 protein, reported with the most common genes and DNA among its rows. For this sample there are approximately 190,000 distinct CDR3 sequences; 40% to 50% appear just once. 9.7% of the sample comes from the top ten. Patients chosen for sequencing had shown expansion of CD8+CD57+ cells by flow cytometry. Input material: sorted CD4+, CD8+, or CD8+CD57+ T cells (not recorded which) from PBMCs. The receptors here all came from a human donor with aplastic anemia.

This clonotype was found many times. This chain uses TRBV10-3 with TRBJ1-1; possibly TRBD1 for D (6 bases). The germline gives CDR1 ENHRY, CDR2 SYGVKD. The V gene lost 5 bases and the J gene lost 5 bases, with 15 bases spanning the gap. The CDR3 contains 14 residues. The CDR3 DNA sequence: TGTGCCATCAGTCAAACAGGGAGTAGGACTGAAGCTTTCTTT. Translating gives CAISQTGSRTEAFF.

This clonotype has just a few counts. V gene TRBV11-2 combines with J gene TRBJ2-7; TRBD2 might be the D (6 bases). Germline V gene data show CDR1 as SGHAT and CDR2 as FQNNGV. Trimming left V 5 bases short and J 0 bases short, with 20 bases between. This CDR3 region has 17 residues. The CDR3, as DNA: TGTGCCAGCAGCCCAGGCGGGATTGGACTCAACTCCTACGAGCAGTACTTC. Translation gives CASSPGGIGLNSYEQYF.

This clonotype has at least ten counts. The chain links TRBV5-1 to TRBJ1-1; D is unresolved. The V and J ends lost 2 bases and 8 bases respectively, with 13 bases between them. CDR3 length: 13 residues. The germline V gene has CDR1 SGHRS and CDR2 YFSETQ. CDR3 sequence: CASSFSPNLEAFF. The CDR3 nucleotides read TGCGCCAGCAGCTTTTCGCCGAATCTGGAAGCTTTCTTT.

This clonotype was picked up a small number of times. J is TRBJ2-3 and V is TRBV6-1; D tentatively reads TRBD1 or TRBD2 (5 bases each). Trimming left V 7 bases short and J 2 bases short, with 7 bases between. CDR1 is MNHNS and CDR2 is SASEGT in the germline V gene. The CDR3 consists of 12 residues. CDR3: CASTGTTDTQYF. The DNA for the CDR3 is TGTGCCAGCACAGGGACCACAGATACGCAGTATTTT.

This clonotype was counted once. The chain uses TRBV25-1 and TRBJ1-1; 8 bases match TRBD1. The V and J ends lost 3 bases and 11 bases, in that order; junction bases with no gene match: 23. The CDR3 loop spans 18 amino acids. Germline V gene data show CDR1 as MGHDK and CDR2 as SYGVNS. CDR3 amino acids: CASSDKPDRAEGILGAFF. CDR3 nucleotide sequence: TGTGCCAGCAGTGACAAACCGGACAGGGCCGAGGGGATCCTTGGCGCTTTCTTT.

This clonotype has at least ten counts. The chain recombines TRBV9 with TRBJ2-2; D is unclear. This CDR3 region has 14 residues. The V and J ends lost 0 bases and 2 bases respectively, with 5 bases between them. Germline V lookup: CDR1 SGDLS, CDR2 YYNGEE. CDR3 residues: CASSVVGNTGELFF. For the CDR3, the DNA is TGTGCCAGCAGCGTAGTGGGTAACACCGGGGAGCTGTTTTTT.

This clonotype appeared many times. V and J are TRBV10-3 and TRBJ1-1, with D maybe TRBD1 (6 bases). The V end was cut by 0 bases, the J end by 5 bases, with 19 bases between. Germline CDR1 and CDR2: ENHRY and SYGVKD. The CDR3 has 17 residues. The CDR3 sequence: CAISESSFFGGATEAFF. Here the CDR3 DNA reads TGTGCCATCAGTGAGTCGTCATTTTTCGGGGGGGCAACTGAAGCTTTCTTT.

This clonotype showed up many times. This rearrangement joins TRBV2 to TRBJ2-1; 8 nucleotides agree with TRBD2. Germline CDR1 reads SNHLY; CDR2 reads FYNNEI. This CDR3 is built from 12 residues. V trimming: 11 bases; J trimming: 12 bases; junction bases outside the gene matches: 12. CDR3 DNA: TGTGCCGGGGGGGGTGGCGGGGGGCCGCAGTTCTTC. It is translated as CAGGGGGGPQFF.

V gene TRBV10-3 combines with J gene TRBJ2-1, with 7 nucleotides matching TRBD1. The CDR3 extends over 15 amino acids. Trimming removed 2 bases from V and 5 bases from J; junction bases left unmatched: 6. CDR1 and CDR2 (germline): ENHRY, SYGVKD. The DNA of the CDR3 is TGTGCCATCAGTGAGCGAGGGGGCATCAACAATGAGCAGTTCTTC. Protein product: CAISERGGINNEQFF.

This clonotype was seen many times. The J gene is TRBJ2-1, the V gene TRBV9; D assignment may be TRBD1 or TRBD2 (5 bases each). This CDR3 comprises 15 residues. The ends were cut back, 3 bases at V and 4 bases at J, with 14 bases in the middle. Germline assignment: CDR1 SGDLS and CDR2 YYNGEE. CDR3 residues: CASSAGTGGYNEQFF. The CDR3 DNA reads as TGTGCCAGCAGCGCCGGGACGGGTGGGTACAATGAGCAGTTCTTC.

V gene TRBV15 combines with J gene TRBJ2-7; D is unresolved. The germline gives CDR1 LNHNV, CDR2 YYDKDF (reference sequence). Trimming removed 5 bases at V and 0 bases at J, with 20 bases between. The CDR3 spans 17 residues. The CDR3 loop reads CATSYKRARLTSYEQYF. In nucleotides, the CDR3 is TGTGCCACCAGCTACAAAAGAGCCCGGCTAACCTCCTACGAGCAGTACTTC.

This clonotype is a singleton in its sample. The rearrangement links TRBV7-9 to TRBJ2-5; D uncertain. The V and J ends lost 2 bases and 7 bases respectively, with 8 bases between them. The V gene's germline CDR1 is SEHNR and CDR2 FQNEAQ (reference sequence). This CDR3 is built from 12 residues. CDR3 nucleotide sequence: TGTGCCAGCAGCTTAAATCTTGCGACCCAGTACTTC. Its protein product is CASSLNLATQYF.

This clonotype was picked up many times. V and J are TRBV12-3 or TRBV12-4 and TRBJ1-2, with a possible D match to TRBD1 (5 bases). V gave up 8 bases and J gave up 6 bases, with 16 bases separating them. CDR3 length: 13 amino acids. The CDR3 is CASGQGEPDGYTF. The CDR3, as DNA: TGTGCCAGCGGGCAAGGGGAACCGGATGGCTACACCTTC.

This clonotype occurred many times. V and J are TRBV11-2 and TRBJ2-2, with TRBD1 matching 8 bases. J gave up 6 bases and V 6 bases, and 6 bases lay outside the gene matches. CDR3 size: 14 residues. Germline V gives CDR1 SGHAT, CDR2 FQNNGV. CDR3 in DNA: TGTGCCAGCAGGCCGGGACAGGCCTCCGGGGAGCTGTTTTTT. As protein: CASRPGQASGELFF.

The chain uses TRBV7-9 and TRBJ1-5; D not certain. This CDR3 has 16 amino acids. The germline V gene has CDR1 SEHNR and CDR2 FQNEAQ (reference sequence). Deletions cut 6 bases from V and 0 bases from J, with 15 bases between. CDR3 in DNA: TGTGCCAGCAGTCCCGCTGGCCATGTTAGCAATCAGCCCCAGCATTTT. Its translation: CASSPAGHVSNQPQHF.

In this sample, this clonotype turned up many times. The chain uses TRBV20-1 and TRBJ2-1; TRBD1 aligns across 7 bases. CDR3 length: 13 residues. The trim removed 6 bases at V and 8 bases at J, leaving 10 bases unmatched. CDR1 is DFQATT and CDR2 is SNEGSKA in the germline V gene (reference sequence). The CDR3 DNA reads TGCAGTGCGCGAGCGGACAGGAGAGATGAGCAGTTCTTC. Amino acid sequence: CSARADRRDEQFF.

This clonotype was seen ten or more times. The V and J genes are TRBV19 and TRBJ1-2; D gene uncertain. The V end was cut by 6 bases, the J end by 8 bases, with 19 bases between. Germline V gene sequence: CDR1 LNHDA, CDR2 SQIVND (reference sequence). The CDR3 spans 14 residues. The CDR3 DNA sequence: TGTGCCAGTAGCCCAAGCCCCCCGGTCGGCGGCTACACCTTC. It specifies CASSPSPPVGGYTF.

This clonotype was found a few times. This rearrangement joins TRBV27 to TRBJ2-3, with D possibly matching TRBD2 (6 bases). There are 18 residues in the CDR3. From germline, CDR1 is MNHEY and CDR2 SMNVEV (reference sequence). Trimming shortened V by 3 bases and J by 0 bases, and 19 bases separated the two germline ends. The CDR3 DNA reads as TGTGCCAGCAGTTTCTATGGTGCAACGGGACTGAGCACAGATACGCAGTATTTT. Protein: CASSFYGATGLSTDTQYF.